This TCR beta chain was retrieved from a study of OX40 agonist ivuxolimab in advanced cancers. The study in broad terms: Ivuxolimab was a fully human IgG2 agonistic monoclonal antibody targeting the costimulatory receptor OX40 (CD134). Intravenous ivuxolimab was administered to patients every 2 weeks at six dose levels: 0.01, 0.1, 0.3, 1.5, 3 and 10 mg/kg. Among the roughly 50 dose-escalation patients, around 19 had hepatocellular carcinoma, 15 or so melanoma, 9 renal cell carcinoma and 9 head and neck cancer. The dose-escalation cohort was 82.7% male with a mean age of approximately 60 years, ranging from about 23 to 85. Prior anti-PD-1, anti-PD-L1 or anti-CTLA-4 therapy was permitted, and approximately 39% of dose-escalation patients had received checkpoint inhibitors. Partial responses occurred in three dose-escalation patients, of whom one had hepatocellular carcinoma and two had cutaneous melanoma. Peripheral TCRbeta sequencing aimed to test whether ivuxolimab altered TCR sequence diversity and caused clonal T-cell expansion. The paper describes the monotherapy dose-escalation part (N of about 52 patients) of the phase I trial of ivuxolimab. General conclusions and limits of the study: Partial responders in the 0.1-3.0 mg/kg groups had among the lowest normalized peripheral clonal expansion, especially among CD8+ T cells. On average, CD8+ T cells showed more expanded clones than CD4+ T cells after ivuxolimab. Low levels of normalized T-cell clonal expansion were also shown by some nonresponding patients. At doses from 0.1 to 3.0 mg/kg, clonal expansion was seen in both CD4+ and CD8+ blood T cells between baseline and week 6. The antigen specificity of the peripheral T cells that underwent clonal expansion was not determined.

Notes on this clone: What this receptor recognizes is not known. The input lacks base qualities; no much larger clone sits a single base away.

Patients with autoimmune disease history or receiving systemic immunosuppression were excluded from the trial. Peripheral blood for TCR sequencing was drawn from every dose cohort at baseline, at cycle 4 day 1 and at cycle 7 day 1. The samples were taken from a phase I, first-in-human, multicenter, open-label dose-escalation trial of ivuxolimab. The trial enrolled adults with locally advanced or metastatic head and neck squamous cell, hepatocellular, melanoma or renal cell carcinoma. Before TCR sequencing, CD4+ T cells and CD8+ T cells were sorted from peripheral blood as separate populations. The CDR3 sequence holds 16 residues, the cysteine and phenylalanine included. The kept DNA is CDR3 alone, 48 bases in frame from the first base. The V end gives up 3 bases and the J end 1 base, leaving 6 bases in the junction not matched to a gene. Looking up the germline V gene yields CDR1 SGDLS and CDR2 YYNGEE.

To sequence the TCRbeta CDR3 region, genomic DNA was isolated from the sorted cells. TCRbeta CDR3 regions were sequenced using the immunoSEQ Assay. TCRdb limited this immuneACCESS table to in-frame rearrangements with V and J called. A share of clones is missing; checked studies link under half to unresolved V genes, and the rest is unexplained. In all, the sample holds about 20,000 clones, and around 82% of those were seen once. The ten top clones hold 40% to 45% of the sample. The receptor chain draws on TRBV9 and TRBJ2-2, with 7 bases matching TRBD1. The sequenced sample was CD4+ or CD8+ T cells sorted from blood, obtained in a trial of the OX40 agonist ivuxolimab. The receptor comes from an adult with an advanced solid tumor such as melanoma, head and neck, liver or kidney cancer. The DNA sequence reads TGTGCCAGCAGCGCCAGACAGGGCCAGAACACCGGGGAGCTGTTTTTT. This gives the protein CASSARQGQNTGELFF.